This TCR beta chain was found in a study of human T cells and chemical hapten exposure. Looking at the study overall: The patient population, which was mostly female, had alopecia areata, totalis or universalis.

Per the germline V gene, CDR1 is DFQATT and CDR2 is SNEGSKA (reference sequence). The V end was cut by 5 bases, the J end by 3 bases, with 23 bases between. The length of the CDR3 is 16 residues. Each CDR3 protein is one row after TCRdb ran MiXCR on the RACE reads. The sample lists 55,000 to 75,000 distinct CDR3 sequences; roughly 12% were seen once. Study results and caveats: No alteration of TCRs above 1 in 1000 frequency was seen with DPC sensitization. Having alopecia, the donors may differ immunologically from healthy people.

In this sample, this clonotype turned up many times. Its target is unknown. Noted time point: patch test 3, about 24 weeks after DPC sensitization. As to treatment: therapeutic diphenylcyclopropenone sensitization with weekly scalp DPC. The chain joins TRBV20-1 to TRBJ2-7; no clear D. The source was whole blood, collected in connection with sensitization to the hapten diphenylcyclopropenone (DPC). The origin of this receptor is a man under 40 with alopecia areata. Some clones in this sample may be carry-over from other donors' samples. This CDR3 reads CSALTPDSSAFYEQYF. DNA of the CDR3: TGCAGTGCTCTGACCCCCGACTCCTCGGCTTTCTACGAGCAGTACTTC.